The source of this TCR beta chain is a study of CD8+CD57+ T cells in acquired aplastic anemia. This clonotype has only a few counts. The V end was cut by 5 bases, the J end by 3 bases, with 11 bases between. The germline CDR1 and CDR2 sequences are SEHNR and FQNEAQ (reference sequence). The CDR3 sequence is 14 residues long. Both TCR beta VDJ combination and CDR3 sequence profiling were carried out. Genomic DNA was the template for this profiling. One entry per CDR3 protein, called by TCRdb with MiXCR from the reads. The sample contains 150,000 to 200,000 distinct CDR3 sequences, 60% to 70% of which appear only once.

V is TRBV7-9 and J is TRBJ1-5; D gene uncertain. Sequencing was done on a sample of sorted CD4+, CD8+, or CD8+CD57+ T cells (not recorded which) from PBMCs. This sequence originates from a human donor in good health. CDR3 DNA: TGTGCCAGCAGCGAGAGCAGCCTCAATCAGCCCCAGCATTTT. It is translated as CASSESSLNQPQHF.